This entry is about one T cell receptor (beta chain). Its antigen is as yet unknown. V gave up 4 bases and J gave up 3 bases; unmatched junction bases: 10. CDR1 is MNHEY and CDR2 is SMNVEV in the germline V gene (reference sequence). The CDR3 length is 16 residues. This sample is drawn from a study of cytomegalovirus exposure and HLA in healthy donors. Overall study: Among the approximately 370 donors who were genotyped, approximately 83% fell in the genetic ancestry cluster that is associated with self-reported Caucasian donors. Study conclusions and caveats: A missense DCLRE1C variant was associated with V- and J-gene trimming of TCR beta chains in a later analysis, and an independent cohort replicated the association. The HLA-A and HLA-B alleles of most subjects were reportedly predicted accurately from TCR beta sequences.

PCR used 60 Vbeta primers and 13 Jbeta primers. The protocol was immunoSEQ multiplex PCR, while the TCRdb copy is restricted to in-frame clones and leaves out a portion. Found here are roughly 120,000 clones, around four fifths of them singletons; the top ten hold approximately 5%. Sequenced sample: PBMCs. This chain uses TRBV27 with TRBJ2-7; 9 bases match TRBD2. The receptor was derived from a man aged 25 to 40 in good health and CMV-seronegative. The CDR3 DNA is TGTGCCAGCAGTTCCCTTTCTAGCGGGGATTACTACGAGCAGTACTTC. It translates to CASSSLSSGDYYEQYF.